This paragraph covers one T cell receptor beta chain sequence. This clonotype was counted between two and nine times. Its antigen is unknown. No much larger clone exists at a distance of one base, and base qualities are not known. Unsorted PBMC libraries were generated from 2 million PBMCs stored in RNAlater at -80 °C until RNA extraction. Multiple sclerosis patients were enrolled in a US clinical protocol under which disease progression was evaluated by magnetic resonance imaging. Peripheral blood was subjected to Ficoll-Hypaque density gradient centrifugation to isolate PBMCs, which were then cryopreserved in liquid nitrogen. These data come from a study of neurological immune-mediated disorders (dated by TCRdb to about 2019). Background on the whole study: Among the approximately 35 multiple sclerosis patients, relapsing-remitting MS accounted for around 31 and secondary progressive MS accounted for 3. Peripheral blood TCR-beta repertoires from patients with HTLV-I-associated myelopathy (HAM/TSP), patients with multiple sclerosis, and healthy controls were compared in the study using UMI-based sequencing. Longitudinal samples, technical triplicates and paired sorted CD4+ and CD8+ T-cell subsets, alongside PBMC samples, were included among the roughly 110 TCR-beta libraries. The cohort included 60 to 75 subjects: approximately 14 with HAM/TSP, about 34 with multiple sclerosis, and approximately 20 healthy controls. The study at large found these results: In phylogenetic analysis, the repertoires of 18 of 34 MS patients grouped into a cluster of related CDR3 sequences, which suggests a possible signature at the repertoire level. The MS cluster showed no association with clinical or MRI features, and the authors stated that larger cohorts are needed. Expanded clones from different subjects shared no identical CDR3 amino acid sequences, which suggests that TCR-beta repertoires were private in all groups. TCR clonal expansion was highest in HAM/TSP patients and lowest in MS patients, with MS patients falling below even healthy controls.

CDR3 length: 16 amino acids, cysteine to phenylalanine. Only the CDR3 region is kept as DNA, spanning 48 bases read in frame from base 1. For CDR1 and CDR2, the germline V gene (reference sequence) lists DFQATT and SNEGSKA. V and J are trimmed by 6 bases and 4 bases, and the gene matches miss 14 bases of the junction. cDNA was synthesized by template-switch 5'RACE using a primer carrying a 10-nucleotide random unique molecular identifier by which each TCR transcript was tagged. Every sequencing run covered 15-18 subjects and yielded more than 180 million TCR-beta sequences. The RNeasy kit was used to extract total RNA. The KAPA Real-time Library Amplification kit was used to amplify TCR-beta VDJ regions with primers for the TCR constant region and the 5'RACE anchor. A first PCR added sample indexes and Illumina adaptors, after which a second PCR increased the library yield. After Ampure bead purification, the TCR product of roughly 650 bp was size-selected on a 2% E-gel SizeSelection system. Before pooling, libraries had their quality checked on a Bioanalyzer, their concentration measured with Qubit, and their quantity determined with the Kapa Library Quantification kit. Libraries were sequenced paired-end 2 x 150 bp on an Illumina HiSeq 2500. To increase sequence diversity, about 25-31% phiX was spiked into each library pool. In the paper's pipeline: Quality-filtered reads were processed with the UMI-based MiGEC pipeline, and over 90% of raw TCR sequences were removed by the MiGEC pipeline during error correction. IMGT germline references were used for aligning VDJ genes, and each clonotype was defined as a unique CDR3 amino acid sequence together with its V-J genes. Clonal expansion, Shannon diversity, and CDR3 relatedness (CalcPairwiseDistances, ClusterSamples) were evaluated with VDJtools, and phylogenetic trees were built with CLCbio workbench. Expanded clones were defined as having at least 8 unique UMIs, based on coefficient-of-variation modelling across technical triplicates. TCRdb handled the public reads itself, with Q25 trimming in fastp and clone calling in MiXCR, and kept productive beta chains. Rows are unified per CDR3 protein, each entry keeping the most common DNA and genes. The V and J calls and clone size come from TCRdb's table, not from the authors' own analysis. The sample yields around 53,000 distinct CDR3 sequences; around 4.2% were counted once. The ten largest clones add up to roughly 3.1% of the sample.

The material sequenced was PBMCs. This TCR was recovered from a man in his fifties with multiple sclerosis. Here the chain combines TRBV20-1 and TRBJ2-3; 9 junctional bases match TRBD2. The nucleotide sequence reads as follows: TGCAGTGCCAAGGTTAATCCGGGACTAGCATCAGATACGCAGTATTTT. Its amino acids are CSAKVNPGLASDTQYF.